This record concerns one TCR beta chain sequence. The entry originates in a study of sequential checkpoint blockade in melanoma. The CDR3 is made up of 12 amino acids. V was shortened by 4 bases and J by 0 bases, with 4 bases between the two germline ends. Germline values: CDR1 LNHDA, CDR2 SQIVND (reference sequence). Treatment defined: randomized to nivolumab then ipilimumab (arm A) or the reverse (arm B). The protocol was immunoSEQ multiplex PCR, while the TCRdb copy is restricted to in-frame clones and leaves out a portion. The repertoire holds about 14,000 clones, almost 85% seen once, with 27% in the top ten.

Material: CD8+ T cells sorted from blood (inferred from file names), obtained from a patient given nivolumab and ipilimumab in sequence. The receptor comes from a human donor with melanoma. This chain uses TRBV19 with TRBJ2-7; no clear D. CDR3 protein: CASSTGSYEQYF. The CDR3 DNA sequence: TGTGCCAGTAGTACAGGCTCCTACGAGCAGTACTTC.